One sample yielded the 25 T cell receptor beta chains listed below, sequenced in a study of blood T cell repertoires in COVID-19. Generated by immunoSEQ multiplex PCR, the TCRdb table keeps only in-frame clones and is missing some. This sample has 200,000 to 300,000 clones, with 88% found just once. Sample: PBMCs or T cells enriched from blood (not recorded which). The receptor source for this set is a woman aged 40 to 49 with acute COVID-19.

The V gene is TRBV29-1, the J gene TRBJ2-7; a weak D match, TRBD2 (6 bases). This CDR3 spans 12 amino acids. Trimming shortened V by 4 bases and J by 4 bases, and 11 bases separated the two germline ends. Germline CDR1 is SQVTM and CDR2 is ANQGSEA. CDR3 amino acids: CSVVVGRYEQYF. CDR3 DNA sequence: TGCAGCGTTGTAGTTGGGAGGTACGAGCAGTACTTC.

The rearrangement uses TRBV5-4 and TRBJ2-1; perhaps TRBD2 as D (6 bases). Trimming took off 2 bases at V and 8 bases at J, with 14 bases between the two ends. The CDR3 contains 14 residues. The germline V gene has CDR1 SGHNT and CDR2 YYREEE (reference sequence). The CDR3: CASSLGSGGDEQFF. CDR3 coding DNA: TGTGCCAGCAGCTTAGGTAGCGGAGGAGATGAGCAGTTCTTC.

This chain uses TRBV10-3 with TRBJ1-2; weak D call: TRBD1 (6 bases). CDR1 is ENHRY, CDR2 SYGVKD, per germline. This CDR3 spans 14 amino acids. The ends were cut back, 7 bases at V and 6 bases at J, with 18 bases in the middle. In DNA form, the CDR3 reads TGTGCCATCACCGACTCCACACAGGGTAATGGCTACACCTTC. Its protein product is CAITDSTQGNGYTF.

This clone was found many times. This chain joins TRBV11-2 and TRBJ2-2, with TRBD2 identical over 7 bases. The germline CDR1 and CDR2 sequences are SGHAT and FQNNGV. Unmatched junction bases numbered 9, after V lost 2 bases and J lost 6 bases. This CDR3 has 16 residues. The CDR3 is CASSLSPAGTAGELFF. The DNA for the CDR3 is TGTGCCAGCAGCTTATCCCCAGCGGGGACGGCCGGGGAGCTGTTTTTT.

The V call is TRBV18, the J call TRBJ1-1; no definite D call. Germline V gene lookup returns CDR1 KGHSH and CDR2 LQKENI. V dropped 0 bases and J dropped 5 bases, with 7 bases sitting between them. The CDR3 runs 13 residues. CDR3 sequence: CASSPPSGTEAFF. The CDR3 DNA is TGTGCCAGCTCACCACCTTCGGGTACTGAAGCTTTCTTT. The full variable domain, its missing parts supplied by reference TRBV18 and TRBJ1-1, is NAGVMQNPRHLVRRRGQEARLRCSPMKGHSHVYWYRQLPEEGLKFMVYLQKENIIDESGMPKERFSAEFPKEGPSILRIQQVVRGDSAAYFCASSPPSGTEAFFGQGTRLTVV.

The table lists this clone with a count of one. The rearrangement uses TRBV7-9 and TRBJ2-2, with D possibly matching TRBD1 (5 bases). Germline values: CDR1 SEHNR, CDR2 FQNEAQ (reference sequence). The CDR3 spans 15 residues. V gave up 6 bases and J gave up 5 bases, with 16 bases separating them. CDR3 region: CASSSLRGPTGELFF. CDR3 coding DNA: TGTGCCAGCAGTTCGTTAAGGGGTCCTACCGGGGAGCTGTTTTTT.

This rearrangement joins TRBV19 to TRBJ2-2, with TRBD1 identical over 8 bases. The CDR3 contains 16 residues. Germline V gives CDR1 LNHDA, CDR2 SQIVND (reference sequence). V gave up 6 bases and J gave up 1 base; unmatched junction bases: 7. CDR3 loop: CASRPPGQGNTGELFF. CDR3 sequence (DNA): TGTGCCAGTAGACCCCCCGGACAGGGGAACACCGGGGAGCTGTTTTTT.

This clone has just one count. The chain is built from TRBV23-1 and TRBJ2-7, with 7 bases aligning to TRBD2. TRBV23-1 falls under the ORF class, with uncertain function. The CDR3 runs to 15 residues. In DNA, the CDR3 is TGCGCTTACAACGGATCTAGCGGACCTCTCTACGAGCAGTACGTC. Encoded protein: CAYNGSSGPLYEQYV.

This chain connects TRBV3-1 (or the pseudogene TRBV3-2) to TRBJ1-1; D call uncertain. The CDR3 is 16 residues long. Germline assignment: CDR1 LGHDT and CDR2 YNNKEL (reference sequence). V gave up 2 bases and J gave up 3 bases, with 16 bases separating them. The CDR3 loop is CASSQSLGKGYTEAFF. The CDR3 DNA reads TGTGCCAGCAGCCAATCCCTCGGGAAGGGATACACTGAAGCTTTCTTT.

The CDR3 DNA reads as TGTGCCAGCAGACAGGGTATGGGAAACACCATATATTTT. It codes for CASRQGMGNTIYF. This chain connects TRBV28 to TRBJ1-3; D is possibly TRBD1 (6 bases). CDR1 and CDR2 (germline): MDHEN, SYDVKM. CDR3 length equals 13 residues. Trimming took off 6 bases at V and 4 bases at J, with 10 bases between the two ends. The variable domain in full, completed from reference TRBV28 and TRBJ1-3, reads DVKVTQSSRYLVKRTGEKVFLECVQDMDHENMFWYRQDPGLGLRLIYFSYDVKMKEKGDIPEGYSVSREKKERFSLILESASTNQTSMYLCASRQGMGNTIYFGEGSWLTVV.

The chain has TRBV14 and TRBJ1-2; the D gene is possibly TRBD1 (5 bases). V was trimmed by 1 base and J by 7 bases, leaving 13 bases between them. The CDR3 runs 14 residues. Germline V gives CDR1 SGHDN, CDR2 FVKESK. The CDR3 is CASSQVGGLAGYTF. DNA of the CDR3: TGTGCCAGCAGCCAAGTTGGGGGACTCGCTGGCTACACCTTC.

V gene TRBV25-1 combines with J gene TRBJ1-6; tentatively, D is TRBD1 (6 bases). Germline CDR1 and CDR2: MGHDK and SYGVNS. With 3 bases removed from V and 8 bases from J, the gap between germline ends came to 20 bases. The CDR3 is 17 residues long. The CDR3 here is CASSDSQGYIGYSPLHF. The CDR3 DNA reads as TGTGCCAGCAGTGATTCTCAGGGGTACATCGGATATTCACCCCTCCACTTT.

This chain connects TRBV6-5 to TRBJ1-1, with TRBD1 matching over 10 bases. The germline gives CDR1 MNHEY, CDR2 SVGAGI. This CDR3 region has 14 residues. Losses at the gene ends were 6 bases for V and 6 bases for J; bases not matched to a gene: 7. The CDR3 region has the DNA TGTGCCAGCAGCCGGACAGGGGGACATTCTGAAGCTTTCTTT. This gives the protein CASSRTGGHSEAFF.

The chain is built from TRBV3-1 (or the pseudogene TRBV3-2) and TRBJ1-2, with a weak D call TRBD1 (5 bases). The germline gives CDR1 LGHDT, CDR2 YNNKEL (reference sequence). The length of the CDR3 is 16 residues. Trimming stripped 0 bases from V and 7 bases from J, with 18 bases between. The CDR3 sequence: CASSQEGYRSWGGYTF. Written as DNA, the CDR3 is TGTGCCAGCAGCCAAGAAGGATACAGGAGTTGGGGTGGCTACACCTTC.

The chain links TRBV28 to TRBJ2-2, with 11 nucleotides matching TRBD1. With V trimmed by 6 bases and J by 4 bases, 4 bases remained unmatched. The CDR3 consists of 15 residues. The germline gives CDR1 MDHEN, CDR2 SYDVKM. Here the CDR3 DNA reads TGTGCCAGCAGCCGAGGGACAGGGGGCACCGGGGAGCTGTTTTTT. Its protein product is CASSRGTGGTGELFF.

The rearrangement joins TRBV28 to TRBJ2-7; D gene ambiguous. CDR3 length: 13 amino acids. The V end was cut by 6 bases, the J end by 4 bases, with 13 bases between. Germline V CDR1 and CDR2: MDHEN, SYDVKM. The CDR3 nucleotides are TGTGCCAGCAGCGCGCATGAGAGATACGAGCAGTACTTC. Translating it yields CASSAHERYEQYF.

The V and J genes are TRBV6-5 and TRBJ2-2, with D possibly matching TRBD1 (7 bases). V lost 5 bases, J lost 13 bases, and 20 bases lay in between. This CDR3 spans 14 amino acids. Germline values: CDR1 MNHEY, CDR2 SVGAGI. This CDR3 is CASSSPRGAEWLFF. The CDR3 DNA sequence: TGTGCCAGCAGTAGCCCCAGGGGGGCCGAATGGCTGTTTTTT.

In DNA form, the CDR3 reads TGCAGCGTTGACAACAGGGCAGGGTACACTGAAGCTTTCTTT. Protein product: CSVDNRAGYTEAFF. The rearrangement links TRBV29-1 to TRBJ1-1; D may be TRBD1 (6 bases). The CDR3 spans 14 residues. V lost 3 bases and J 3 bases, leaving 14 bases between the germline ends. Germline loops: CDR1 SQVTM, CDR2 ANQGSEA.

CDR3 sequence (DNA): TGTGCCAGCAGCCCCGACAGTAACTATGGCTACACCTTC. Encoded protein: CASSPDSNYGYTF. The rearrangement joins TRBV9 to TRBJ1-2; D may be TRBD1 (5 bases). Germline V gene data show CDR1 as SGDLS and CDR2 as YYNGEE. Trimming removed 4 bases from V and 1 base from J, with 8 bases in between. The CDR3 covers 13 residues.

The chain links TRBV28 to TRBJ2-2; a possible D gene is TRBD2 (6 bases). Trimming pared 6 bases from V and 9 bases from J, leaving 11 bases between. The CDR3 sequence is 12 residues long. CDR1 MDHEN and CDR2 SYDVKM come from the germline V gene. CDR3 coding DNA: TGTGCCAGCAGCCTCGGAGGGAGGGAGCTGTTTTTT. It yields the protein CASSLGGRELFF. The whole variable domain, remainder taken from reference TRBV28 and TRBJ2-2, is DVKVTQSSRYLVKRTGEKVFLECVQDMDHENMFWYRQDPGLGLRLIYFSYDVKMKEKGDIPEGYSVSREKKERFSLILESASTNQTSMYLCASSLGGRELFFGEGSRLTVL.

J is TRBJ1-5 and V is TRBV30; 9 positions agree with TRBD1. This CDR3 region has 14 residues. J was trimmed by 4 bases and V by 2 bases; bases with no gene match: 3. Germline lookup yields CDR1 GTSNPN and CDR2 SVGIG (reference sequence). The CDR3 sequence is CAWSLGQGNQPQHF. CDR3 nucleotides: TGTGCCTGGAGTTTGGGACAGGGTAATCAGCCCCAGCATTTT.

This clone came up a few times. The chain recombines TRBV18 with TRBJ1-2; 7 positions agree with TRBD1. The CDR3 length is 16 residues. V trimming: 0 bases; J trimming: 4 bases; junction bases outside the gene matches: 8. CDR1 and CDR2 from the germline V gene are KGHSH and LQKENI. CDR3 in DNA: TGTGCCAGCTCACCACCGGGGAGGACAGGCGGCTATGGCTACACCTTC. Its translation: CASSPPGRTGGYGYTF.

The chain couples TRBV19 to TRBJ1-1; D is undetermined. Per the germline V gene, CDR1 is LNHDA and CDR2 is SQIVND (reference sequence). V lost 1 base and J lost 0, with 9 bases in between. The CDR3 is 15 residues long. The CDR3 spells CASSIVARMNTEAFF. DNA for the CDR3: TGTGCCAGTAGTATAGTTGCGAGGATGAACACTGAAGCTTTCTTT.

This sequence joins TRBV5-1 and TRBJ1-3; 9 bases fit TRBD1. Per the germline V gene, CDR1 is SGHRS and CDR2 is YFSETQ. This CDR3 spans 15 amino acids. The J segment lost 4 bases and the V segment lost 0 bases, leaving 2 bases of the junction unmatched. The CDR3 DNA reads TGCGCCAGCAGCTTGGACAGGGGGCAGGGAAACACCATATATTTT. Translating gives CASSLDRGQGNTIYF. Drawing the rest from reference TRBV5-1 and TRBJ1-3, the complete variable domain is KAGVTQTPRYLIKTRGQQVTLSCSPISGHRSVSWYQQTPGQGLQFLFEYFSETQRNKGNFPGRFSGRQFSNSRSEMNVSTLELGDSALYLCASSLDRGQGNTIYFGEGSWLTVV.

This chain connects TRBV2 to TRBJ2-7, with a tentative D call TRBD1 (6 bases). The V and J ends lost 10 bases and 0 bases respectively, with 13 bases between them. Per the germline V gene, CDR1 is SNHLY and CDR2 is FYNNEI. This CDR3 is 13 amino acids long. Here the CDR3 reads CATNRDSSYEQYF. CDR3 bases: TGTGCCACAAACAGGGATAGCTCCTACGAGCAGTACTTC.